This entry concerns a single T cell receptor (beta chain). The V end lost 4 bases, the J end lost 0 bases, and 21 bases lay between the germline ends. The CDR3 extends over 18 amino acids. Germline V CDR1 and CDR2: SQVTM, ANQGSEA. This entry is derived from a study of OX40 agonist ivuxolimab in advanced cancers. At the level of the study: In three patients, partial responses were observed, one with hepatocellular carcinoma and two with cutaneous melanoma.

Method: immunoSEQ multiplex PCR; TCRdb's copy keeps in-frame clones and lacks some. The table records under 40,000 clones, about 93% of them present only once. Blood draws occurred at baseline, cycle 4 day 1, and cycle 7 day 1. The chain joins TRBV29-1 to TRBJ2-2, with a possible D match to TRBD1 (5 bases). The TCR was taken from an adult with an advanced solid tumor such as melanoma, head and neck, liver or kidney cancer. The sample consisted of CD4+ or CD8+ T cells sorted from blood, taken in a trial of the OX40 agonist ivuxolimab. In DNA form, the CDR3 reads TGCAGCGTTGTTGCCCCGGACACGGTATTCGCGAACACCGGGGAGCTGTTTTTT. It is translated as CSVVAPDTVFANTGELFF.